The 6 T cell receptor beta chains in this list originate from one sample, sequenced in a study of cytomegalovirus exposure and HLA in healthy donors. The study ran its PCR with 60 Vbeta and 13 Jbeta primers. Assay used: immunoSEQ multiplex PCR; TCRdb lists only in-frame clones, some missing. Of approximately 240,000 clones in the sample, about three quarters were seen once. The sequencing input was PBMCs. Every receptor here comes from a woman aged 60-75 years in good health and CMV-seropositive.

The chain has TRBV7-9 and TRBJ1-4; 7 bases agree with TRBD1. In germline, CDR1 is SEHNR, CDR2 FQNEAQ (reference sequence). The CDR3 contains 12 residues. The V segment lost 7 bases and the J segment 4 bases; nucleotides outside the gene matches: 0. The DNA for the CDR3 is TGTGCCAGCAACAGGGGTAATGAAAAACTGTTTTTT. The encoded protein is CASNRGNEKLFF.

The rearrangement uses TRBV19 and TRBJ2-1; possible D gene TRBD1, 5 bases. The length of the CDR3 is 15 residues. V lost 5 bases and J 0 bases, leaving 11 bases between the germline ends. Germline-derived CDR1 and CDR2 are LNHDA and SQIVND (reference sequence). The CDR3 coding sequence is TGTGCCAGTAGTGGGGCGTGGAGCTCCTACAATGAGCAGTTCTTC. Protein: CASSGAWSSYNEQFF.

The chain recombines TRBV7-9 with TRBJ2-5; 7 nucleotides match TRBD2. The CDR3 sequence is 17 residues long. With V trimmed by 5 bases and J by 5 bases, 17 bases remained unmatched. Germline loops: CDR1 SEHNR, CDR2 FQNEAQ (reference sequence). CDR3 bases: TGTGCCAGCAGCCCAAAAATCGGGACTAAGAAGGGCGAGACCCAGTACTTC. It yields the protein CASSPKIGTKKGETQYF.

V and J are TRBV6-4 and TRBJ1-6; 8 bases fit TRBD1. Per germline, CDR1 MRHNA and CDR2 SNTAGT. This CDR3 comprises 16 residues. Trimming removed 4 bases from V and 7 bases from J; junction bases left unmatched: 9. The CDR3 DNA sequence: TGTGCCAGCAGTGCCGCGACAGGGGCAGGCAATTCACCCCTCCACTTT. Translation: CASSAATGAGNSPLHF.

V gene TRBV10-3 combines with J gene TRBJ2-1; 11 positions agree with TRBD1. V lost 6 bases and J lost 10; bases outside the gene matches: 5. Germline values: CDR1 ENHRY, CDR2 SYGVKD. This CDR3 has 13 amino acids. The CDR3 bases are TGTGCCATCAGCACGGGACAGGGGGACGAGCAGTTCTTC. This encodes CAISTGQGDEQFF.

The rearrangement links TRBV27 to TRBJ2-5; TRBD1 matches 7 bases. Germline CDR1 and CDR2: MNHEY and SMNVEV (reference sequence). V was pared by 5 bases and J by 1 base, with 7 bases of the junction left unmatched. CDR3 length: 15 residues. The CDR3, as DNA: TGTGCCAGCAGTGAGACAGGGTTTTCCCAAGAGACCCAGTACTTC. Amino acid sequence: CASSETGFSQETQYF.